These 9 T cell receptor beta chains were sequenced from one sample in a study of CD8 T cells in ankylosing spondylitis. Each CDR3 protein gets one entry after TCRdb re-called the 5' RACE reads with MiXCR. The repertoire consists of roughly 40,000 distinct CDR3 sequences, with about 10% occurring once and the leading ten covering roughly 1.5%. Sequencing was done on a sample of blood, either unsorted or a sorted T cell fraction (not recorded which). Source of these receptors: a male donor with ankylosing spondylitis or in good health (not recorded which).

Concerning this clonotype: One junction end does not reproduce the germline sequence, and a read error may be involved. CDR3 sequence reads: CASSLVSAGAVQF. The CDR3 region has the DNA TGTGCCAGCAGCCTCGTCTCGGCAGGGGCCGTACAGTTT. The chain uses TRBV7-2 and TRBJ2-3, with D perhaps matching TRBD1 (6 bases). The CDR3 length is 13 residues. Germline CDR1 SGHTA, CDR2 FQGNSA.

The chain has TRBV19 and TRBJ2-3, with 9 bases lining up with TRBD1. This CDR3 is built from 14 residues. The V gene's germline CDR1 is LNHDA and CDR2 SQIVND (reference sequence). V was pared by 5 bases and J by 5 bases, with 5 bases of the junction left unmatched. CDR3 protein: CASSPLTGGDTQYF. The CDR3 bases are TGTGCCAGTAGTCCGTTGACAGGGGGAGATACGCAGTATTTT. Supplemented by reference TRBV19 and TRBJ2-3, the full variable domain reads DGGITQSPKYLFRKEGQNVTLSCEQNLNHDAMYWYRQDPGQGLRLIYYSQIVNDFQKGDIAEGYSVSREKKESFPLTVTSAQKNPTAFYLCASSPLTGGDTQYFGPGTRLTVL.

This clonotype was counted at least ten times. J is TRBJ1-4 and V is TRBV12-3 or TRBV12-4; D not certain. The V end lost 1 base, the J end lost 7 bases, and 13 bases lay between the germline ends. The CDR3 is 15 residues long. The CDR3 here is CASSLGTAVSEKLFF. CDR3 nucleotides: TGTGCCAGCAGTTTAGGGACCGCCGTGAGTGAAAAACTGTTTTTT.

V usage is TRBV3-1 and J usage is TRBJ1-4, with D unresolved. Germline CDR1 reads LGHDT; CDR2 reads YNNKEL (reference sequence). V was pared by 5 bases and J by 4 bases, with 8 bases between. The CDR3 covers 13 residues. The CDR3 loop is CASSCQLNEKLFF. In DNA, the CDR3 is TGTGCCAGCAGCTGTCAGCTTAATGAAAAACTGTTTTTT.

This clonotype was recorded a few times. The J gene is TRBJ2-5, the V gene TRBV5-6, with no clear D. The CDR3 has 11 residues. Trimming left V 2 bases short and J 3 bases short, with 2 bases between. Germline CDR1 and CDR2: SGHDT and YYEEEE. The CDR3 sequence: CASSLKETQYF. The CDR3 coding sequence is TGTGCCAGCAGCTTAAAAGAGACCCAGTACTTC.

This clonotype has just a few counts. V gene TRBV6-2 or TRBV6-3 combines with J gene TRBJ2-2; 14 bases are a match to TRBD2. Losses at the gene ends were 4 bases for V and 9 bases for J; bases not matched to a gene: 10. Germline CDR1 MNHEY, CDR2 SVGEGT. The CDR3 runs to 17 residues. In nucleotides, the CDR3 is TGTGCCAGCAGTTTAACCCCGACTAGCGGGGGGGCCCGGGAGCTGTTTTTT. Translating gives CASSLTPTSGGARELFF.

This clonotype was observed a handful of times. The rearrangement uses TRBV28 and TRBJ1-6; 7 positions match TRBD1. Per germline, CDR1 MDHEN and CDR2 SYDVKM. This CDR3 contains 14 residues. V trimming: 7 bases; J trimming: 9 bases; junction bases outside the gene matches: 9. This CDR3 reads CASTQDRAGSPLHF. The CDR3 nucleotides are TGTGCCAGCACCCAAGACAGGGCGGGTTCACCCCTCCACTTT.

This clonotype has at least ten counts. V and J are TRBV20-1 and TRBJ2-1, with D perhaps matching TRBD2 (5 bases). Germline V lookup: CDR1 DFQATT, CDR2 SNEGSKA (reference sequence). The CDR3 runs 14 residues. Trimming cost V 3 bases and J 3 bases, with 12 bases left between them. The CDR3 coding sequence is TGCAGTGCTAGTATGCGCCGGGGCTACAATGAGCAGTTCTTC. Protein sequence: CSASMRRGYNEQFF.

This chain uses TRBV5-6 with TRBJ2-1; D possibly corresponds to TRBD1 (6 bases). V was clipped by 1 base and J by 5 bases, with 16 bases between them. Germline lookup yields CDR1 SGHDT and CDR2 YYEEEE. CDR3 length equals 16 residues. The CDR3 is CASSLLARTEDNEQFF. The CDR3 DNA reads as TGTGCCAGCAGCTTGCTTGCCCGGACAGAGGACAATGAGCAGTTCTTC.